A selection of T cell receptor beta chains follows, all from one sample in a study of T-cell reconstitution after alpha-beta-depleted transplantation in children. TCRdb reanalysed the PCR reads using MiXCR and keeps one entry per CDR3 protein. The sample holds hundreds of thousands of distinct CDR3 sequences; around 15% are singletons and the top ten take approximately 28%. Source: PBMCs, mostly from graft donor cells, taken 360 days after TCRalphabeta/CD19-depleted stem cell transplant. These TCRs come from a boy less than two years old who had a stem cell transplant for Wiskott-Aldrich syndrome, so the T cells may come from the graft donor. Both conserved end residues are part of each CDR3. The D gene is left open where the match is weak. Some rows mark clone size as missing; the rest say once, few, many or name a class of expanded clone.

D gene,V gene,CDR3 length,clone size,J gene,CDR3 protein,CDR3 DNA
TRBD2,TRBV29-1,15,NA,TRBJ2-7,CSVVGGLAGAYEQYF,TGCAGCGTTGTGGGGGGACTAGCGGGAGCCTACGAGCAGTACTTC
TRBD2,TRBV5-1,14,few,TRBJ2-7,CASSTGGSLYEQYF,TGCGCCAGCAGCACAGGCGGGAGCCTCTACGAGCAGTACTTC
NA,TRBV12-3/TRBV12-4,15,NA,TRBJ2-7,CASSLAAGAIYEQYF,TGTGCCAGCAGTTTAGCGGCGGGGGCCATTTACGAGCAGTACTTC
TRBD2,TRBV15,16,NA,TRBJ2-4,CATSRAGTSLKNIQYF,TGTGCCACCAGCAGGGCCGGGACTAGCCTCAAAAACATTCAGTACTTC
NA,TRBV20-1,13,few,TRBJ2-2,CSASRARTGELFF,TGCAGTGCTAGTAGAGCTAGGACCGGGGAGCTGTTTTTT
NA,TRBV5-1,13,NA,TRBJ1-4,CASSSGDGEKLFF,TGCGCCAGCAGCTCAGGGGACGGTGAAAAACTGTTTTTT
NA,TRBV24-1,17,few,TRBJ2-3,CATSDSWGRRRGDTQYF,TGTGCCACCAGTGACTCCTGGGGGCGGAGGAGAGGAGATACGCAGTATTTT
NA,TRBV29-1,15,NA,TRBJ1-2,CSVERGPTHNYGYTF,TGCAGCGTTGAAAGGGGACCGACCCATAACTATGGCTACACCTTC
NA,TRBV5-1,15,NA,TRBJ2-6,CASSPRIAGANVLTF,TGCGCCAGCAGCCCTAGGATCGCTGGGGCCAACGTCCTGACTTTC
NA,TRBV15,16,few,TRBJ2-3,CATSKNKWVFADTQYF,TGTGCCACCAGCAAAAACAAGTGGGTTTTCGCAGATACGCAGTATTTT
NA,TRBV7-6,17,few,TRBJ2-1,CASSLNSRGHSYNEQFF,TGTGCCAGCAGCTTAAATAGCAGGGGACATTCCTACAATGAGCAGTTCTTC